One and the same sample provided the 15 T cell receptor beta chains below, sequenced in a study of Graves' ophthalmopathy and Graves' hyperthyroidism. The authors amplified TCR beta CDR3 regions from RNA transcripts. First-round RT-PCR used HTBI primers; second-round multiplex PCR followed. TCRdb reprocessed the multiplex PCR reads via MiXCR and lists one record per CDR3 protein. The table records about 700,000 distinct CDR3 sequences, about 44% of them present only once. Sequencing input: peripheral blood. Every receptor here comes from an adult man with Graves' ophthalmopathy.

This clonotype appeared a few times. This chain connects TRBV11-2 to TRBJ1-2; D remains ambiguous. Germline V gene data show CDR1 as SGHAT and CDR2 as FQNNGV. V lost 5 bases and J 4 bases, leaving 17 bases between the germline ends. This CDR3 comprises 15 residues. CDR3 DNA sequence: TGTGCCAGCAGCCCAACCCCAGCTTATTCCTATGGCTACACCTTC. It specifies CASSPTPAYSYGYTF.

This clonotype occurred a few times. This may be a read error, as it is one base from a much larger clone. This chain links TRBV11-1 with TRBJ2-5; D is undetermined. The CDR3 is 14 residues long. The germline V gene encodes CDR1 SGHAT and CDR2 FQDESV (reference sequence). The V end was cut by 0 bases, the J end by 0 bases, with 5 bases between. In DNA, the CDR3 is TGTGCCAGCAGCTTAGCCGCTAACCAAGAGACCCAGTACTTC. It yields the protein CASSLAANQETQYF.

The chain is built from TRBV20-1 and TRBJ2-7; a possible D gene is TRBD2 (5 bases). V was cut by 4 bases and J by 6 bases, with 19 bases left in between. The CDR3 runs 14 residues. Germline V CDR1 and CDR2: DFQATT, SNEGSKA (reference sequence). CDR3 region: CSAMVAGSSREQYF. The CDR3 coding sequence is TGCAGTGCTATGGTCGCGGGTTCCTCGCGCGAGCAGTACTTC.

This clonotype showed up just a few times. This rearrangement joins TRBV19 to TRBJ1-1; weak D call: TRBD1 (6 bases). From germline, CDR1 is LNHDA and CDR2 SQIVND (reference sequence). Trimming took 6 bases from V and 3 from J, leaving 20 bases between them. The CDR3 runs to 16 residues. The CDR3 loop reads CASRPSGGLGDTEAFF. The DNA for the CDR3 is TGTGCCAGTAGGCCTAGTGGGGGGCTCGGGGACACTGAAGCTTTCTTT.

This chain joins TRBV4-1 and TRBJ2-7; D might be TRBD2 (5 bases). The CDR3 spans 16 residues. Germline values: CDR1 MGHRA, CDR2 YSYEKL. V shed 0 bases and J shed 1 base, with 13 bases lying between them. Written as DNA, the CDR3 is TGCGCCAGCAGCCAAGAAGAACGGAGGCGGTCCTACGAGCAGTACTTC. It yields the protein CASSQEERRRSYEQYF.

This clonotype was found many times. The genes are TRBV7-2 and TRBJ1-1; no firm D call. V lost 3 bases, J lost 11 bases, and 19 bases lay in between. Germline lookup yields CDR1 SGHTA and CDR2 FQGNSA. The CDR3 spans 14 residues. The CDR3 DNA is TGTGCCAGCAGCTTGGTCACCGGCCCGAAGGCGGCTTTCTTT. Translating gives CASSLVTGPKAAFF.

This clonotype occurred a few times. V usage is TRBV11-2 and J usage is TRBJ2-7; no clear D gene. Deletions cut 1 base from V and 2 bases from J, with 9 bases between. CDR1 is SGHAT and CDR2 is FQNNGV in the germline V gene. The CDR3 is made up of 14 amino acids. The CDR3 reads CASSLAQITYEQYF. CDR3 in DNA: TGTGCCAGCAGCTTAGCACAGATAACCTACGAGCAGTACTTC.

Remarks on this clonotype: A read error may produce the germline difference seen at one junction end. V usage is TRBV24-1 and J usage is TRBJ1-6; TRBD1 matches 10 bases. The CDR3 spans 14 residues. The germline V gene encodes CDR1 KGHDR and CDR2 SFDVKD. CDR3 amino acids: CASSMGQGTSPLHF. In DNA, the CDR3 is TGTGCCAGCAGTATGGGACAGGGGACTTCACCCCTCCACTTT.

This clonotype has a count of ten or more. This chain links TRBV10-3 with TRBJ1-2, with a weak D call TRBD1 (6 bases). CDR3 length: 11 amino acids. The germline gives CDR1 ENHRY, CDR2 SYGVKD. V lost 5 bases and J 8 bases, leaving 9 bases between the germline ends. CDR3 sequence reads: CAISSGEGYTF. The CDR3, as DNA: TGTGCCATCAGTTCAGGGGAGGGCTACACCTTC.

This clonotype was seen only a few times. The genes are TRBV29-1 and TRBJ1-2; TRBD1 aligns across 9 bases. V dropped 3 bases and J dropped 1; count of bases not matched to a gene: 3. Germline values: CDR1 SQVTM, CDR2 ANQGSEA. The CDR3 contains 14 residues. As DNA, the CDR3 is TGCAGCGTTGATGAGACAGGGGGTAACTATGGCTACACCTTC. It is translated as CSVDETGGNYGYTF. Full variable domain (missing parts from reference TRBV29-1 and TRBJ1-2): SAVISQKPSRDICQRGTSLTIQCQVDSQVTMMFWYRQQPGQSLTLIATANQGSEATYESGFVIDKFPISRPNLTFSTLTVSNMSPEDSSIYLCSVDETGGNYGYTFGSGTRLTVV.

In the case of this clonotype: A much larger clone differs by one base, so this may be a read error. V is TRBV24-1 and J is TRBJ1-5; TRBD1 matches at 7 bases. V shed 11 bases and J 2 bases; nucleotides not matched to a gene: 11. Germline CDR1 is KGHDR and CDR2 is SFDVKD. The CDR3 contains 15 residues. CDR3 nucleotides: TGTGCCAGCAGGCCAGGGGGTCCGGGCAATCAGCCCCAGCATTTT. The encoded protein is CASRPGGPGNQPQHF.

This clonotype was recorded once. This chain uses TRBV14 with TRBJ1-4; 11 bases fit TRBD1. This CDR3 spans 17 amino acids. Losses at the gene ends were 3 bases for V and 7 bases for J; bases not matched to a gene: 10. Germline V gene sequence: CDR1 SGHDN, CDR2 FVKESK. In DNA form, the CDR3 reads TGTGCCAGCAGCCACGGGACAGGGGGTAGCGCGTCTGAAAAACTGTTTTTT. This encodes CASSHGTGGSASEKLFF.

The chain links TRBV19 to TRBJ2-7, with 12 nucleotides matching TRBD2. J was trimmed by 6 bases and V by 9 bases; bases with no gene match: 12. Germline V lookup: CDR1 LNHDA, CDR2 SQIVND (reference sequence). The length of the CDR3 is 15 residues. This CDR3 reads CASSSWTSGKPEQYF. CDR3 DNA: TGTGCCAGCAGTTCCTGGACTAGCGGGAAGCCCGAGCAGTACTTC. The full variable domain, rest sourced from reference TRBV19 and TRBJ2-7, is DGGITQSPKYLFRKEGQNVTLSCEQNLNHDAMYWYRQDPGQGLRLIYYSQIVNDFQKGDIAEGYSVSREKKESFPLTVTSAQKNPTAFYLCASSSWTSGKPEQYFGPGTRLTVT.

This clonotype was counted at least ten times. The chain joins TRBV29-1 to TRBJ2-7; 11 nucleotides match TRBD1. The V segment lost 6 bases and the J segment 4 bases; nucleotides outside the gene matches: 8. In germline, CDR1 is SQVTM, CDR2 ANQGSEA. This CDR3 has 14 amino acids. The CDR3 spells CSVVGQGARYEQYF. In DNA, the CDR3 is TGCAGCGTGGTAGGACAGGGGGCTAGGTACGAGCAGTACTTC.

The rearrangement joins TRBV10-3 to TRBJ1-3, with TRBD1 as a possible D gene (5 bases). CDR1 is ENHRY, CDR2 SYGVKD, per germline. This CDR3 spans 17 amino acids. Trimming took off 6 bases at V and 0 bases at J, with 18 bases between the two ends. This CDR3 is CAISVEDLRDSGNTIYF. In DNA form, the CDR3 reads TGTGCCATCAGCGTTGAAGATCTCAGGGACTCTGGAAACACCATATATTTT.